This T cell receptor (beta chain) was retrieved from a study of blood T cell repertoires in COVID-19. About the study: COVID-19 samples from acute and convalescent phases originated in the United States, Italy and Spain.

Deletions cut 0 bases from V and 7 bases from J, with 13 bases between. This CDR3 contains 15 residues. The V gene's germline CDR1 is MNHNS and CDR2 SASEGT. The study drew participants aged roughly 18 to 89 years from some 25 US areas. In Cohort 3, a recovered donor had either two negative PCRs, clearance, or symptom resolution. Clones were read by immunoSEQ multiplex PCR, and TCRdb kept only the in-frame ones, dropping some. Here the sample spans around 150,000 clones, roughly 80% being singletons. The clonotype was recovered from a woman between 35 and 50 years old who had recovered from COVID-19. Specimen: PBMCs or T cells enriched from blood (not recorded which). The gene calls are TRBV6-1 and TRBJ1-5, with D possibly TRBD1 on 5 matching bases. CDR3 sequence reads: CASSEASQGLQPQHF. Here the CDR3 DNA reads TGTGCCAGCAGTGAAGCGAGTCAGGGACTACAGCCCCAGCATTTT.